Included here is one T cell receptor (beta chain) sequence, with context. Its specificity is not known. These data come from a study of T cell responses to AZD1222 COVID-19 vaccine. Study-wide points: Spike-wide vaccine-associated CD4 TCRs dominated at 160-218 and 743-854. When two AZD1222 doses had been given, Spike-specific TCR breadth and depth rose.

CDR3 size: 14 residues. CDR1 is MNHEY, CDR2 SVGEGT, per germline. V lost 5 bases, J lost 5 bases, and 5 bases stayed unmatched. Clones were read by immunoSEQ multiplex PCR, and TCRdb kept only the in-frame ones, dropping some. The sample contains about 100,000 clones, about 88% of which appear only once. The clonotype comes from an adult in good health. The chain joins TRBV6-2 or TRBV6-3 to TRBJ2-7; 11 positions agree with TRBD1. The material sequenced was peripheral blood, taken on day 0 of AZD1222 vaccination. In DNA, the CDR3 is TGTGCCAGCAGTCGACGGACAGGGGGCGACGAGCAGTACTTC. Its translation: CASSRRTGGDEQYF.